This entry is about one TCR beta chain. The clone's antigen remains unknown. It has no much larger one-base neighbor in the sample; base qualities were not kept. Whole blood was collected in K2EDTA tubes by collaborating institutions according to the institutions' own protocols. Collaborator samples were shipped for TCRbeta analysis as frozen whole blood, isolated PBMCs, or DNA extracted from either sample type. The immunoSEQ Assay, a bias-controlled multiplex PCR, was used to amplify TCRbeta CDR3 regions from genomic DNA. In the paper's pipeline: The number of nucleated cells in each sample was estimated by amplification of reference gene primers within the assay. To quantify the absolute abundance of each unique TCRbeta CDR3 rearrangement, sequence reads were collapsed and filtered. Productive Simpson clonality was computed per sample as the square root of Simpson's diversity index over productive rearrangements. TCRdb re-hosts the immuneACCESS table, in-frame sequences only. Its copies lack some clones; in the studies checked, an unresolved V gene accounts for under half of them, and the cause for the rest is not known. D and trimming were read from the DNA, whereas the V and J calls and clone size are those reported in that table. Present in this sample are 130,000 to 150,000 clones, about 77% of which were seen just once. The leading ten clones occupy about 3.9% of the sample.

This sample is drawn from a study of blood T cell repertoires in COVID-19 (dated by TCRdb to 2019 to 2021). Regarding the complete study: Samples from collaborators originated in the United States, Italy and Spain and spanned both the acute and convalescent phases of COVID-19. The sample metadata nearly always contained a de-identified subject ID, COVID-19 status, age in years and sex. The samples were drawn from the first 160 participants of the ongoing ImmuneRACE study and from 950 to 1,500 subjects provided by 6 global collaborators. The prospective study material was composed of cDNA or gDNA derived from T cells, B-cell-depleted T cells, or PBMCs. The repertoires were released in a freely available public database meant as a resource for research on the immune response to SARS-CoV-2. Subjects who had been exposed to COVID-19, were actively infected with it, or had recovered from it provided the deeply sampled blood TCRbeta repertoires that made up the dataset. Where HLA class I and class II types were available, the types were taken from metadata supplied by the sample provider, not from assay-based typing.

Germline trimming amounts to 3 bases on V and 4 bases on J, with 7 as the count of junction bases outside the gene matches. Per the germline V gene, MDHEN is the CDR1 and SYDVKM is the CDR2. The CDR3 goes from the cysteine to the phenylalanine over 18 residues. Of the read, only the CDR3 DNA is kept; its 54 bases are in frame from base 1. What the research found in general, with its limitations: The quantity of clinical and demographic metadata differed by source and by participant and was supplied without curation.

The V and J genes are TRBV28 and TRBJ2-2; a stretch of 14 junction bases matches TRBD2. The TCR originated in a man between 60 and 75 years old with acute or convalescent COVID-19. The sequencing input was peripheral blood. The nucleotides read TGTGCCAGCAGTTTCCCAATCGGGACTAGCGGGGGCACCGGGGAGCTGTTTTTT. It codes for CASSFPIGTSGGTGELFF. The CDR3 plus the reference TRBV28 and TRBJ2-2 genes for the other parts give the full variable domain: DVKVTQSSRYLVKRTGEKVFLECVQDMDHENMFWYRQDPGLGLRLIYFSYDVKMKEKGDIPEGYSVSREKKERFSLILESASTNQTSMYLCASSFPIGTSGGTGELFFGEGSRLTVL.